The clone carrying this T cell receptor beta chain was seen more than once but under ten times. Antigen: not known. The same CDR3 is also encoded by other DNA sequences in this sample. This specimen comes from a study of cytomegalovirus exposure and HLA in healthy donors. This CDR3 comprises 14 residues. With 0 bases removed from V and 4 bases from J, the gap between germline ends came to 7 bases. Germline CDR1 MNHEY, CDR2 SMNVEV (reference sequence). In the PCR, 60 Vbeta and 13 Jbeta primers were used. Original data processing: Among the unique TCR beta chains that a later analysis counted, around 72 million in all, around 11 million were shared. Clones were read by immunoSEQ multiplex PCR, and TCRdb kept only the in-frame ones, dropping some. V and J calls and clone size are those listed in that table; D and trimming were worked out from the DNA. The sample gives 150,000 or so clones, around 76% of which show up once; approximately 1.5% is in the top ten.

Overall study findings and caveats: Association of roughly 18,000 TCR beta sequences with HLA alleles was found at 0.05 false discovery rate in a later analysis.

Sequencing was performed on PBMCs. The chain employs TRBV27 and TRBJ2-1, with TRBD1 as a possible D gene (5 bases). This TCR came from a middle-aged man in good health and CMV-seronegative. DNA for the CDR3: TGTGCCAGCAGTTTATCGGGGCCTTACAATGAGCAGTTCTTC. Encoded protein: CASSLSGPYNEQFF.